This TCR beta chain comes out of a study of T cell responses to AZD1222 COVID-19 vaccine. Points from the study as a whole: Females made up more of the donors, who were largely white British, and clonal diversity may have come out too low.

V was pared by 2 bases and J by 10 bases, with 12 bases between. This CDR3 contains 12 residues. Germline-derived CDR1 and CDR2 are SGHDT and YYEEEE. With regard to this clone: Its antigen is unidentified.

Generated by immunoSEQ multiplex PCR, the TCRdb table keeps only in-frame clones and is missing some. The sample contains tens of thousands of clones, 60% to 85% of which appear only once. The genes are TRBV5-6 and TRBJ1-1; weak D call: TRBD1 (6 bases). This sequence was found in an adult who received the AZD1222 COVID-19 vaccine. Sequences were derived from peripheral blood, sampled 28 days after the second AZD1222 dose. The CDR3 DNA reads as TGTGCCAGCAGCTTCAGGACAGCTAGAGCTTTCTTT. Its protein is CASSFRTARAFF.